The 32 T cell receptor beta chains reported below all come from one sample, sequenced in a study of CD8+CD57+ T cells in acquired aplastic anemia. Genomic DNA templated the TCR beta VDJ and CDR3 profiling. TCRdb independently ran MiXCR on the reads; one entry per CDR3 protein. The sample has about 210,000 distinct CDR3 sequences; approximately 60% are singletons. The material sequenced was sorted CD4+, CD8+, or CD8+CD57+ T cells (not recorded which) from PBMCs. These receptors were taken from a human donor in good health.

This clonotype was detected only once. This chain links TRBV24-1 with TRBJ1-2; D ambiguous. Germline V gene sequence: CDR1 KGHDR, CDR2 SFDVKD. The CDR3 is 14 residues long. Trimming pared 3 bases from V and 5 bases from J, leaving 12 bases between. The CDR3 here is CATSDRRARYGYTF. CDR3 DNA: TGTGCCACCAGTGATCGCAGAGCCCGATATGGCTACACCTTC.

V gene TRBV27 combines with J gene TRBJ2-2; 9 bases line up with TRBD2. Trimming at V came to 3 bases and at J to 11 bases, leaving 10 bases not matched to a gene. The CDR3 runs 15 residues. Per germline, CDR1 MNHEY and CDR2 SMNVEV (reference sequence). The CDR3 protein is CASSFWASGIGELFF. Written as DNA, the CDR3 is TGTGCCAGCAGTTTTTGGGCTAGCGGGATTGGCGAGCTGTTTTTT.

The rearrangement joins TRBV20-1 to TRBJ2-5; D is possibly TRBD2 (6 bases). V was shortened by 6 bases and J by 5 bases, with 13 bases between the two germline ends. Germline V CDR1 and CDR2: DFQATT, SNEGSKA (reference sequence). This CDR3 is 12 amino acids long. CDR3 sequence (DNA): TGCAGTGCAAAGACTAGTTTTGAGACCCAGTACTTC. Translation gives CSAKTSFETQYF.

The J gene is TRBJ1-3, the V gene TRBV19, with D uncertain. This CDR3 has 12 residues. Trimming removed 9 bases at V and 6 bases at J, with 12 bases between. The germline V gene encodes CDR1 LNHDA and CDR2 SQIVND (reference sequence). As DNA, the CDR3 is TGTGCCAGCTCTCAGCGGACAAACACCATATATTTT. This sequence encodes CASSQRTNTIYF. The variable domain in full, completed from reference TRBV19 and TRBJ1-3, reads DGGITQSPKYLFRKEGQNVTLSCEQNLNHDAMYWYRQDPGQGLRLIYYSQIVNDFQKGDIAEGYSVSREKKESFPLTVTSAQKNPTAFYLCASSQRTNTIYFGEGSWLTVV.

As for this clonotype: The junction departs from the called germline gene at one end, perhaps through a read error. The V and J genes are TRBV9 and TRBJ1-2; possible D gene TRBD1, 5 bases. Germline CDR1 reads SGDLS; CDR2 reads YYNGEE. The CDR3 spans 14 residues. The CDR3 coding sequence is TGTGCCAACAGCCTAGCGGGAGGGGCCTATGGCTACACCTTC. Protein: CANSLAGGAYGYTF.

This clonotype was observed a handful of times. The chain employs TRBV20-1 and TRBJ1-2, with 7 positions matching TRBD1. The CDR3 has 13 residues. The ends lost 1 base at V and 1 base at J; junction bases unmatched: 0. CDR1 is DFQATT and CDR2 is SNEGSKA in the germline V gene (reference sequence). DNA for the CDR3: TGCAGTGCTAGAGGACAGGGTAACTATGGCTACACCTTC. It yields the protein CSARGQGNYGYTF.

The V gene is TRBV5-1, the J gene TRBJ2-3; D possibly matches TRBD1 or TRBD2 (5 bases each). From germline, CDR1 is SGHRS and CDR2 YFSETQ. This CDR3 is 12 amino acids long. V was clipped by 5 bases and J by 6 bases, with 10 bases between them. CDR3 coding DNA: TGCGCCAGCAGGGGGACGGCGGATACGCAGTATTTT. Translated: CASRGTADTQYF.

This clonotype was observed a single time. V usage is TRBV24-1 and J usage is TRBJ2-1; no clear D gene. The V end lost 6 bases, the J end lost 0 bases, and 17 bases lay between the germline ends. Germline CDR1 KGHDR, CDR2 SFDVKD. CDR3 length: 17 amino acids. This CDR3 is CATSTQWTDSSYNEQFF. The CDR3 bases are TGTGCCACCAGTACCCAATGGACGGATAGCTCCTACAATGAGCAGTTCTTC.

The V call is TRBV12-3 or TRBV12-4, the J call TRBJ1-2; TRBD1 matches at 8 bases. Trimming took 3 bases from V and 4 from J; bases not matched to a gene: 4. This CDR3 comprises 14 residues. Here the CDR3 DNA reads TGTGCCAGCAGTTTCACTGGACAGGGCTATGGCTACACCTTC. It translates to CASSFTGQGYGYTF.

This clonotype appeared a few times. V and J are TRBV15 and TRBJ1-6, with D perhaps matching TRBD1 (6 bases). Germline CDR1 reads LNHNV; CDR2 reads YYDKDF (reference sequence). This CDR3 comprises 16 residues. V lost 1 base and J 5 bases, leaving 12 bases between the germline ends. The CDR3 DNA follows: TGTGCCACCAGCAGAGCCACAGGGTCCCATAATTCACCCCTCCACTTT. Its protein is CATSRATGSHNSPLHF.

The CDR3 loop is CSVSGQGGRAFF. CDR3 coding DNA: TGCAGCGTTTCGGGACAGGGGGGTAGGGCTTTCTTT. V and J are TRBV29-1 and TRBJ1-1; 11 nucleotides line up with TRBD1. The CDR3 is 12 amino acids. Germline lookup yields CDR1 SQVTM and CDR2 ANQGSEA. The J segment lost 11 bases and the V segment lost 5 bases, leaving 7 bases of the junction unmatched.

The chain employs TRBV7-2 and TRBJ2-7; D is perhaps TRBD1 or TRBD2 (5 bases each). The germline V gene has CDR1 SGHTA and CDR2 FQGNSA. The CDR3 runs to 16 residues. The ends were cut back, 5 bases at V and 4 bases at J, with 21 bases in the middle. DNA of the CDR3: TGTGCCAGCAGCCAAGGGGCTATCGGGGTGAGTTACGAGCAGTACTTC. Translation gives CASSQGAIGVSYEQYF.

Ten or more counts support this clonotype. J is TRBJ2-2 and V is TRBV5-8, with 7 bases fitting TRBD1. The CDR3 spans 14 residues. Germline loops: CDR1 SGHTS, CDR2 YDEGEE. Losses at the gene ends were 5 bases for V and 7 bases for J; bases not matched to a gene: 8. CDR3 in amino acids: CASSSDRVGGELFF. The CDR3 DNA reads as TGTGCCAGCAGTTCCGACAGGGTAGGCGGGGAGCTGTTTTTT.

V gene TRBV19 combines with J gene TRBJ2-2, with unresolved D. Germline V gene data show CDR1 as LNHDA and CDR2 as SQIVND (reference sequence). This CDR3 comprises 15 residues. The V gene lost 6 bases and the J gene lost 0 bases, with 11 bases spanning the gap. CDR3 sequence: CASRVVLPNTGELFF. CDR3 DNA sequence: TGTGCCAGTAGGGTCGTACTACCGAACACCGGGGAGCTGTTTTTT.

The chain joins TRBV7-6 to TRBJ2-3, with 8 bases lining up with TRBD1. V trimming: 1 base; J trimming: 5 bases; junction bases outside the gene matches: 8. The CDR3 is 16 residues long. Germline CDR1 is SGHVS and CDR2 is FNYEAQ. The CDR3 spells CASSLEQGVRVDTQYF. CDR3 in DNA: TGTGCCAGCAGCTTAGAACAGGGGGTGAGGGTAGATACGCAGTATTTT. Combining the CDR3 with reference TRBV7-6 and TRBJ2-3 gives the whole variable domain GAGVSQSPRYKVTKRGQDVALRCDPISGHVSLYWYRQALGQGPEFLTYFNYEAQQDKSGLPNDRFSAERPEGSISTLTIQRTEQRDSAMYRCASSLEQGVRVDTQYFGPGTRLTVL.

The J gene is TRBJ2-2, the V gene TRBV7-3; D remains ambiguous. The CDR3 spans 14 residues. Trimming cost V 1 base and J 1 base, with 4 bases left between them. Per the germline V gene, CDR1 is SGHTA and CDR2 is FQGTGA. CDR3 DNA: TGTGCCAGCAGCTTAAAAGGGAACACCGGGGAGCTGTTTTTT. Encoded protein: CASSLKGNTGELFF.

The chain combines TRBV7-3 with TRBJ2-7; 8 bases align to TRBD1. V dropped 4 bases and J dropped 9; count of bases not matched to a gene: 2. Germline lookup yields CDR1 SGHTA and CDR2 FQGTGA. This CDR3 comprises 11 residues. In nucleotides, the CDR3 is TGTGCCAGCAGCTGCGGACAGGGGCAGTACTTC. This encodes CASSCGQGQYF.

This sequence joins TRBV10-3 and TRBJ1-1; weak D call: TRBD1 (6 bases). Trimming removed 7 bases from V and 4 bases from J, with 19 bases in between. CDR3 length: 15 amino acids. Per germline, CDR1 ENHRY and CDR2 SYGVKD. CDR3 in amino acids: CAITPGVSVGTEAFF. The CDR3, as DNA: TGTGCCATCACCCCAGGGGTGTCTGTTGGCACTGAAGCTTTCTTT.

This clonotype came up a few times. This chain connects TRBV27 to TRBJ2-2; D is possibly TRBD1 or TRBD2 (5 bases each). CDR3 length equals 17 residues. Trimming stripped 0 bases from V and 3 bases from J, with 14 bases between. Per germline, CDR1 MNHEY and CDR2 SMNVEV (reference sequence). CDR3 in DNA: TGTGCCAGCAGTTTATCGGCCGGGGCGGTATACACCGGGGAGCTGTTTTTT. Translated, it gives CASSLSAGAVYTGELFF.

The DNA of the CDR3 is TGTGCCAGCAGTCTAAGGACAGGGAATGGCTACACCTTC. It encodes CASSLRTGNGYTF. V and J are TRBV9 and TRBJ1-2, with 8 bases fitting TRBD1. Trimming removed 5 bases from V and 6 bases from J; junction bases left unmatched: 6. This CDR3 spans 13 amino acids. Germline CDR1 reads SGDLS; CDR2 reads YYNGEE.

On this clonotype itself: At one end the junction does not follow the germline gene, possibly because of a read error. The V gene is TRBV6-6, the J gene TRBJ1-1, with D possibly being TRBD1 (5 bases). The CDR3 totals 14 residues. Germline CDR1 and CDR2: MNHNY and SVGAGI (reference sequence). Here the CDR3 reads CASRPGTEGTEAFF. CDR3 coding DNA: TGTGCCAGCAGGCCCGGGACCGAGGGCACTGAAGCCTTCTTT.

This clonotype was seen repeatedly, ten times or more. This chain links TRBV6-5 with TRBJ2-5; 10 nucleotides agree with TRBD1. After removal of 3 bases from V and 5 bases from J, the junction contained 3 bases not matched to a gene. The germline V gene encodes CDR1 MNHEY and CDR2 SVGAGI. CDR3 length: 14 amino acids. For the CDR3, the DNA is TGTGCCAGCAGTTATGGGACAGGGGCCGAGACCCAGTACTTC. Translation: CASSYGTGAETQYF.

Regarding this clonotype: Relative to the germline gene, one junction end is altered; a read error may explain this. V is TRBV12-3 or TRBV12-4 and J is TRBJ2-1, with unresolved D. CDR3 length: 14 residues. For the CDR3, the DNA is TGTGCCACCTCTATTAAGCGCTTTTCGGGCGGAACACTCTTC. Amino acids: CATSIKRFSGGTLF.

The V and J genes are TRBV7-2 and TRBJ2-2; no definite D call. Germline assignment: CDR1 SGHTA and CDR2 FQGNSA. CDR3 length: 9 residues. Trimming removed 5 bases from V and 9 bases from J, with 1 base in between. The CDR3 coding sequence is TGTGCCAGCAGCCGGGAGCTGTTTTTT. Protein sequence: CASSRELFF.

The CDR3 region is CASSTGTGALRILTF. Here the CDR3 DNA reads TGTGCCAGCAGTACGGGGACAGGGGCCCTTCGCATCCTGACTTTC. V usage is TRBV2 and J usage is TRBJ2-6; the match to TRBD1 covers 10 bases. J was trimmed by 14 bases and V by 5 bases; bases with no gene match: 12. Germline V gene sequence: CDR1 SNHLY, CDR2 FYNNEI. This CDR3 contains 15 residues.

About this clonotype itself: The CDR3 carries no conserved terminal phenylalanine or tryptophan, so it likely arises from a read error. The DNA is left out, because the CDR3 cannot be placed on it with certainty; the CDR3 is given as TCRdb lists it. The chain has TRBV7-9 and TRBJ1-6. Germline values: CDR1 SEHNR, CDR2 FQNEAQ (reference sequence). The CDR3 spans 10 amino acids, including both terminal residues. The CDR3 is CASSYSRGQR.

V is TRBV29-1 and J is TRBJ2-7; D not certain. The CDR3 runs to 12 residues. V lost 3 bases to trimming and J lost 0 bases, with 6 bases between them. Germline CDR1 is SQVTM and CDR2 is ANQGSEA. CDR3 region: CSVEAVSYEQYF. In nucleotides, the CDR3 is TGCAGCGTTGAGGCAGTCTCCTACGAGCAGTACTTC.

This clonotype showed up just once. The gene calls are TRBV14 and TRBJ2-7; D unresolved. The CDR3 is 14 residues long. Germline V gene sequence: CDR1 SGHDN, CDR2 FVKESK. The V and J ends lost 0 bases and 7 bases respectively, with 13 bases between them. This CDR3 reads CASSQDQISREQYF. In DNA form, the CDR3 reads TGTGCCAGCAGCCAAGATCAGATCTCGAGGGAGCAGTACTTC.

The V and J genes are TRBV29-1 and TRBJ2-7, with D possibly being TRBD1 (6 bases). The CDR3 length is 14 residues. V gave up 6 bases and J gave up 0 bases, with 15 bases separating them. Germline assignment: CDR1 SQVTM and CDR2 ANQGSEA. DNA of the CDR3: TGCAGCGTCATTGCCGGGACAAACTCCTACGAGCAGTACTTC. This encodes CSVIAGTNSYEQYF.

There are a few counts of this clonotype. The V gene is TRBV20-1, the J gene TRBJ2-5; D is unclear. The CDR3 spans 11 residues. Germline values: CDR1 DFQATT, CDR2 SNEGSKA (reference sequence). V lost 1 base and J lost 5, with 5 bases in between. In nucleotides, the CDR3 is TGCAGTGCTAGAGGGCGTGAGACCCAGTACTTC. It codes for CSARGRETQYF.

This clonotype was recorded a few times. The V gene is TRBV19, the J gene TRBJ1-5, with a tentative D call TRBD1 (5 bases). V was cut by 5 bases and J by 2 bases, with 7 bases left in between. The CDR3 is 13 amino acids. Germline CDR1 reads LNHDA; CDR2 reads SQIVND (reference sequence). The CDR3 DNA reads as TGTGCCAGTAGTCTACAGGGCAATCAGCCCCAGCATTTT. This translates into CASSLQGNQPQHF. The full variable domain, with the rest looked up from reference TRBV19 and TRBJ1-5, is DGGITQSPKYLFRKEGQNVTLSCEQNLNHDAMYWYRQDPGQGLRLIYYSQIVNDFQKGDIAEGYSVSREKKESFPLTVTSAQKNPTAFYLCASSLQGNQPQHFGDGTRLSIL.

CDR3 amino acids: CSARGSGGDGGEAFF. The CDR3 coding sequence is TGCAGTGCTAGAGGGTCGGGAGGGGATGGGGGTGAAGCTTTCTTT. V gene TRBV20-1 combines with J gene TRBJ1-1; tentative D call: TRBD1 (5 bases). Germline CDR1 reads DFQATT; CDR2 reads SNEGSKA (reference sequence). The V and J ends lost 1 base and 7 bases respectively, with 19 bases between them. This CDR3 spans 15 amino acids.